Shown below are 23 T cell receptor beta chains from a single sample sequenced in a study of PD-L1 blockade in urothelial cancer. Using immunoSEQ multiplex PCR, the repertoire was profiled, and TCRdb retains in-frame clones only, with some absent. The table lists approximately 110,000 clones, approximately 86% of them singletons, with roughly 2.2% in the top ten. The specimen comprised PBMCs, sampled around atezolizumab (anti-PD-L1) treatment. The receptor set was obtained from a man aged 45-60 years with urothelial cancer.

The chain uses TRBV5-6 and TRBJ1-1; D is uncertain. The CDR3 loop spans 13 amino acids. Germline assignment: CDR1 SGHDT and CDR2 YYEEEE. The V end lost 2 bases, the J end lost 8 bases, and 13 bases lay between the germline ends. CDR3 coding DNA: TGTGCCAGCAGCTTTAACAGCCCTGACGAAGCTTTCTTT. It specifies CASSFNSPDEAFF. Full variable domain (missing parts from reference TRBV5-6 and TRBJ1-1): DAGVTQSPTHLIKTRGQQVTLRCSPKSGHDTVSWYQQALGQGPQFIFQYYEEEERQRGNFPDRFSGHQFPNYSSELNVNALLLGDSALYLCASSFNSPDEAFFGQGTRLTVV.

V usage is TRBV27 and J usage is TRBJ2-1; TRBD1 matches 7 bases. Per germline, CDR1 MNHEY and CDR2 SMNVEV (reference sequence). V lost 3 bases, J lost 1 base, and 0 bases stayed unmatched. This CDR3 contains 14 residues. The CDR3: CASSFRGSYNEQFF. In nucleotides, the CDR3 is TGTGCCAGCAGTTTCAGGGGGTCCTACAATGAGCAGTTCTTC.

The gene calls are TRBV19 and TRBJ2-3; D remains unclear. Germline V CDR1 and CDR2: LNHDA, SQIVND (reference sequence). This CDR3 region has 16 residues. V was clipped by 5 bases and J by 0 bases, with 15 bases between them. The CDR3 spells CASSPARSGSTDTQYF. DNA for the CDR3: TGTGCCAGTAGTCCCGCGCGGAGTGGCAGCACAGATACGCAGTATTTT.

This clone has just a few counts. This chain uses TRBV6-1 with TRBJ1-2, with TRBD1 matching 9 bases. The CDR3 is made up of 13 amino acids. Germline-derived CDR1 and CDR2 are MNHNS and SASEGT. With 9 bases clipped from V and 8 bases from J, the junction kept 10 bases outside the gene matches. CDR3 residues: CARGQGIGVGYTF. Here the CDR3 DNA reads TGTGCCAGGGGACAGGGAATAGGAGTAGGCTACACCTTC.

The CDR3 nucleotides read TGTGCCAGCAGCTTCAGGACTAGCGGCCTTAACAATGAGCAGTTCTTC. Protein product: CASSFRTSGLNNEQFF. The chain joins TRBV11-2 to TRBJ2-1; TRBD2 agrees at 10 bases. CDR1 is SGHAT and CDR2 is FQNNGV in the germline V gene. V was pared by 3 bases and J by 5 bases, with 7 bases of the junction left unmatched. This CDR3 is 16 amino acids long. Complete variable domain (other parts from reference TRBV11-2 and TRBJ2-1): EAGVAQSPRYKIIEKRQSVAFWCNPISGHATLYWYQQILGQGPKLLIQFQNNGVVDDSQLPKDRFSAERLKGVDSTLKIQPAKLEDSAVYLCASSFRTSGLNNEQFFGPGTRLTVL.

The chain carries TRBV7-9 and TRBJ2-1; D is perhaps TRBD1 (6 bases). This CDR3 has 12 residues. Per the germline V gene, CDR1 is SEHNR and CDR2 is FQNEAQ (reference sequence). V was clipped by 3 bases and J by 10 bases, with 10 bases between them. The CDR3 region is CASSLLQGEQFF. CDR3 in DNA: TGTGCCAGCAGCTTGCTACAGGGCGAGCAGTTCTTC. Full variable domain (outside the CDR3, taken from reference TRBV7-9 and TRBJ2-1): DTGVSQNPRHKITKRGQNVTFRCDPISEHNRLYWYRQTLGQGPEFLTYFQNEAQLEKSRLLSDRFSAERPKGSFSTLEIQRTEQGDSAMYLCASSLLQGEQFFGPGTRLTVL.

The rearrangement links TRBV4-1 to TRBJ2-2; TRBD2 matches 10 bases. V lost 3 bases, J lost 8 bases, and 6 bases stayed unmatched. The V gene's germline CDR1 is MGHRA and CDR2 YSYEKL. The CDR3 is 15 amino acids. CDR3 sequence: CASSHPGLAFGELFF. Here the CDR3 DNA reads TGCGCCAGCAGCCACCCGGGACTAGCGTTTGGGGAGCTGTTTTTT.

This clone was observed once. The chain recombines TRBV28 with TRBJ1-2; TRBD1 might be the D (6 bases). Germline CDR1 and CDR2: MDHEN and SYDVKM. The CDR3 extends over 15 amino acids. V lost 1 base and J lost 3, with 12 bases in between. The CDR3 sequence: CASSLSGGADYGYTF. In nucleotides, the CDR3 is TGTGCCAGCAGTTTATCGGGGGGCGCGGACTATGGCTACACCTTC.

The chain has TRBV7-9 and TRBJ2-1; 9 bases are shared with TRBD1. This CDR3 has 14 residues. Germline CDR1 is SEHNR and CDR2 is FQNEAQ (reference sequence). The J segment lost 8 bases and the V segment lost 4 bases, leaving 6 bases of the junction unmatched. In DNA, the CDR3 is TGTGCCAGCAGCTCCGGGACAGGGTTCCATGAGCAGTTCTTC. Protein sequence: CASSSGTGFHEQFF.

This chain connects TRBV28 to TRBJ1-2; 9 bases match TRBD1. The trim removed 4 bases at V and 4 bases at J, leaving 7 bases unmatched. The CDR3 length is 15 residues. CDR1 MDHEN and CDR2 SYDVKM come from the germline V gene. Here the CDR3 reads CASSYSGTGTYGYTF. The CDR3 bases are TGTGCCAGCAGTTACTCCGGGACAGGGACCTATGGCTACACCTTC.

The chain has TRBV9 and TRBJ1-4; 9 nucleotides agree with TRBD1. Germline V lookup: CDR1 SGDLS, CDR2 YYNGEE. J gave up 6 bases and V 3 bases, and 6 bases lay outside the gene matches. The CDR3 covers 15 residues. The CDR3 bases are TGTGCCAGCAGCGACGGGACAGGGAGGCATGAAAAACTGTTTTTT. It encodes CASSDGTGRHEKLFF.

J is TRBJ2-6 and V is TRBV7-2; tentative D call: TRBD2 (6 bases). The length of the CDR3 is 17 residues. The ends were cut back, 1 base at V and 0 bases at J, with 10 bases in the middle. The germline gives CDR1 SGHTA, CDR2 FQGNSA. The chain's CDR3 is CASSLDYGSSGANVLTF. The CDR3 DNA follows: TGTGCCAGCAGCTTAGATTACGGGAGCTCTGGGGCCAACGTCCTGACTTTC.

The V and J genes are TRBV27 and TRBJ2-3; D gene ambiguous. Germline values: CDR1 MNHEY, CDR2 SMNVEV (reference sequence). CDR3 length: 13 residues. Trimming took 8 bases from V and 1 from J, leaving 10 bases between them. The CDR3: CASWSTRTDTQYF. Here the CDR3 DNA reads TGTGCCAGCTGGTCAACTCGCACAGATACGCAGTATTTT.

The chain has TRBV7-9 and TRBJ2-5, with D perhaps matching TRBD1 (6 bases). The CDR3 length is 15 residues. With 6 bases removed from V and 1 base from J, the gap between germline ends came to 15 bases. Germline lookup yields CDR1 SEHNR and CDR2 FQNEAQ (reference sequence). CDR3 DNA sequence: TGTGCCAGCAGTTCAGGGGAACTACCCCAAGAGACCCAGTACTTC. The encoded protein is CASSSGELPQETQYF.

This clone was counted a single time. The chain links TRBV9 to TRBJ2-7; D is possibly TRBD1 (6 bases). Trimming removed 0 bases from V and 0 bases from J, with 13 bases in between. This CDR3 comprises 16 residues. Germline V lookup: CDR1 SGDLS, CDR2 YYNGEE. CDR3 residues: CASSVAARGHSYEQYF. The CDR3 nucleotides read TGTGCCAGCAGCGTAGCCGCCAGGGGACACTCCTACGAGCAGTACTTC.

The chain has TRBV19 and TRBJ1-5, with D unclear. Germline-derived CDR1 and CDR2 are LNHDA and SQIVND (reference sequence). The CDR3 is 15 amino acids. V gave up 3 bases and J gave up 0 bases, with 9 bases separating them. The CDR3 nucleotides are TGTGCCAGTAGTATCACGGGATCTAGCAATCAGCCCCAGCATTTT. Translation: CASSITGSSNQPQHF.

The genes are TRBV30 and TRBJ1-5, with 10 bases lining up with TRBD1. The CDR3 covers 15 residues. Trimming at V came to 5 bases and at J to 3 bases, leaving 7 bases not matched to a gene. In germline, CDR1 is GTSNPN, CDR2 SVGIG (reference sequence). The CDR3 is CAWAGTGAFNQPQHF. CDR3 DNA sequence: TGTGCCTGGGCCGGGACAGGGGCCTTCAATCAGCCCCAGCATTTT. The variable domain in full, with the rest retrieved from reference TRBV30 and TRBJ1-5, is SQTIHQWPATLVQPVGSPLSLECTVEGTSNPNLYWYRQAAGRGLQLLFYSVGIGQISSEVPQNLSASRPQDRQFILSSKKLLLSDSGFYLCAWAGTGAFNQPQHFGDGTRLSIL.

The chain joins TRBV20-1 to TRBJ2-7, with unresolved D. Germline V gene data show CDR1 as DFQATT and CDR2 as SNEGSKA (reference sequence). With 3 bases removed from V and 6 bases from J, the gap between germline ends came to 9 bases. The CDR3 has 11 residues. CDR3 amino acids: CSASGPSEQYF. CDR3 DNA sequence: TGCAGTGCTAGTGGGCCTTCCGAGCAGTACTTC.

The chain is built from TRBV7-9 and TRBJ2-2; TRBD1 is a possible D gene (6 bases). Trimming cost V 6 bases and J 6 bases, with 11 bases left between them. There are 13 residues in the CDR3. CDR1 SEHNR and CDR2 FQNEAQ come from the germline V gene (reference sequence). In nucleotides, the CDR3 is TGTGCCAGCAGAGAGGGGGATCCCGGGGAGCTGTTTTTT. It specifies CASREGDPGELFF.

The chain combines TRBV4-1 with TRBJ2-7; 7 bases line up with TRBD1. The J segment lost 1 base and the V segment lost 1 base, leaving 4 bases of the junction unmatched. CDR1 MGHRA and CDR2 YSYEKL come from the germline V gene. This CDR3 is built from 15 residues. CDR3 residues: CASSQAGGQSYEQYF. CDR3 bases: TGCGCCAGCAGCCAAGCTGGGGGACAGTCCTACGAGCAGTACTTC.

CDR3 nucleotide sequence: TGTGCCAGCAGCTTGAGTAGCGGGGGCCACTACGAGCAGTACTTC. It translates to CASSLSSGGHYEQYF. The chain uses TRBV5-4 and TRBJ2-7, with 9 bases aligning to TRBD2. The V and J ends lost 1 base and 3 bases, in that order; junction bases with no gene match: 5. Germline V gene data show CDR1 as SGHNT and CDR2 as YYREEE (reference sequence). This CDR3 is built from 15 residues.

V is TRBV9 and J is TRBJ2-1; D possibly corresponds to TRBD2 (6 bases). Germline V gene lookup returns CDR1 SGDLS and CDR2 YYNGEE. Trimming shortened V by 4 bases and J by 4 bases, and 15 bases separated the two germline ends. The CDR3 is 15 amino acids. Written as DNA, the CDR3 is TGTGCCAGCAGCAAGGGAGGAGATGGATACAATGAGCAGTTCTTC. It codes for CASSKGGDGYNEQFF.

The chain links TRBV7-9 to TRBJ2-4; D is undetermined. Trimming pared 5 bases from V and 6 bases from J, leaving 11 bases between. This CDR3 comprises 13 residues. CDR1 and CDR2 (germline): SEHNR, FQNEAQ (reference sequence). The CDR3 sequence: CASSLPNLNIQYF. Written as DNA, the CDR3 is TGTGCCAGCAGCCTTCCCAACTTAAACATTCAGTACTTC.